This TCR beta chain was documented in a study of Ad26.COV2.S vaccination and SARS-CoV-2 variants. Whole-study context: The authors gave Ad26.COV2.S intramuscularly, either once or twice 56 days apart.

Repertoires were generated with immunoSEQ multiplex PCR, while TCRdb's copy carries only in-frame clones and drops some. The table has under 500,000 clones, roughly 90% seen once. Trimming cost V 2 bases and J 5 bases, with 12 bases left between them. Germline V CDR1 and CDR2: MNHEY, SMNVEV (reference sequence). The CDR3 extends over 14 amino acids. Treatment in this sample: around 19 received Ad26.COV2.S at low or high dose, single or two shots; 5 received placebo; per-sample allocation not given. Day 63 after the first injection of vaccine or placebo was the sampling time. The TCR originated in a person between 18 and 65 years old who received the Ad26.COV2.S COVID-19 vaccine or a placebo. The specimen comprised peripheral blood, sampled in a trial of Ad26.COV2.S vaccine versus placebo. The chain uses TRBV27 and TRBJ1-1, with unresolved D. CDR3 coding DNA: TGTGCCAGCAGTTTAGCCGGTTGGCATACTGAAGCTTTCTTT. This encodes CASSLAGWHTEAFF.